A single sample gave rise to the 18 T cell receptor beta chains below, sequenced in a study of monozygotic twins with inflammatory bowel disease. After re-calling the 5' RACE reads, TCRdb lists one entry per CDR3 protein, DNA absent. The repertoire table contains about 380,000 distinct CDR3 sequences. The sample taken for sequencing was blood. These receptors came from a human donor with ulcerative colitis or Crohn's disease, or a healthy co-twin of an affected twin (not recorded which).

The genes are TRBV29-1 and TRBJ1-2; TCRdb designates TRBD1, a call that cannot be tested without DNA. This CDR3 contains 13 residues. Germline V lookup: CDR1 SQVTM, CDR2 ANQGSEA. The CDR3: CSVDVPETYGYTF.

CDR3: CASSLRGGHKYEQYF. The chain recombines TRBV12-3 or TRBV12-4 with TRBJ2-7; TCRdb outputs TRBD2, but without DNA this stays unchecked. The CDR3 contains 15 residues.

The V gene is TRBV12-3 or TRBV12-4, the J gene TRBJ2-3; TCRdb's D call of TRBD2 is untestable without DNA. CDR3 length: 17 residues. The CDR3: CASSSGTSGGRTDTQYF.

V usage is TRBV10-3 and J usage is TRBJ1-5. This CDR3 is built from 16 residues. Per germline, CDR1 ENHRY and CDR2 SYGVKD. This chain's CDR3 is CAIRRGGGESNQPQHF.

The genes are TRBV12-3 or TRBV12-4 and TRBJ1-5; TCRdb names TRBD1, which stays unverified in the absence of DNA. This CDR3 is built from 14 residues. The CDR3 is CASSLVAGNQPQHF.

The chain has TRBV5-1 and TRBJ2-3; there is no DNA to check the TCRdb D call of TRBD2. Germline V CDR1 and CDR2: SGHRS, YFSETQ. CDR3 size: 14 residues. CDR3 residues: CASSLTGTSGGLNF.

V gene TRBV7-6 combines with J gene TRBJ2-6; with no DNA, the TCRdb D assignment of TRBD1 cannot be verified. This CDR3 has 22 amino acids. The germline gives CDR1 SGHVS, CDR2 FNYEAQ. This CDR3 is CASSSEWAGGRGPHSGANVLTF. Supplemented by reference TRBV7-6 and TRBJ2-6, the full variable domain reads GAGVSQSPRYKVTKRGQDVALRCDPISGHVSLYWYRQALGQGPEFLTYFNYEAQQDKSGLPNDRFSAERPEGSISTLTIQRTEQRDSAMYRCASSSEWAGGRGPHSGANVLTFGAGSRLTVL.

This chain connects TRBV6-2 or TRBV6-3 to TRBJ1-5. Germline V gene sequence: CDR1 MNHEY, CDR2 SVGEGT. This CDR3 comprises 15 residues. The CDR3 loop is CASSVVAGRNQPQHF.

The chain employs TRBV20-1 and TRBJ1-6. Looked up from germline, CDR1 is DFQATT and CDR2 is SNEGSKA (reference sequence). The CDR3 has 15 residues. The chain's CDR3 is CSARGGLSYNSPLHF.

The chain carries TRBV6-1 and TRBJ2-5. Germline V CDR1 and CDR2: MNHNS, SASEGT. The CDR3 contains 14 residues. The CDR3 region is CASSELREKETQYF.

CDR3 protein: CASTRTGGNYEQYF. This chain connects TRBV27 to TRBJ2-7; TCRdb proposes TRBD1, but this gene call is untestable without DNA. The CDR3 is 14 amino acids. Germline V gene lookup returns CDR1 MNHEY and CDR2 SMNVEV (reference sequence).

The chain carries TRBV7-7 and TRBJ2-1. Per the germline V gene, CDR1 is SSHAT and CDR2 is FNYEAQ (reference sequence). This CDR3 has 15 amino acids. CDR3 region: CASSVGQSSYNEQFF.

This chain joins TRBV7-2 and TRBJ2-3. This CDR3 is built from 13 residues. CDR1 is SGHTA, CDR2 FQGNSA, per germline. CDR3 protein: CASSTSQTDTQYF.

The chain employs TRBV7-2 and TRBJ2-7. The CDR3 totals 12 residues. CDR1 and CDR2 (germline): SGHTA, FQGNSA. The CDR3 region is CASSSQNYEQYF. Full variable domain (outside the CDR3, taken from reference TRBV7-2 and TRBJ2-7): GAGVSQSPSNKVTEKGKDVELRCDPISGHTALYWYRQSLGQGLEFLIYFQGNSAPDKSGLPSDRFSAERTGGSVSTLTIQRTQQEDSAVYLCASSSQNYEQYFGPGTRLTVT.

The CDR3 region is CASSMGTDTNEKLFF. The chain joins TRBV19 to TRBJ1-4; TCRdb indicates TRBD1, and absent DNA this call remains unverified. In germline, CDR1 is LNHDA, CDR2 SQIVND (reference sequence). This CDR3 contains 15 residues.

This chain uses TRBV7-2 with TRBJ1-3; lacking DNA, the TRBD1 call made by TCRdb goes unchecked. The CDR3 has 14 residues. CDR1 SGHTA and CDR2 FQGNSA come from the germline V gene. CDR3 sequence reads: CASTIPLGGSTIYF.

The chain links TRBV6-5 to TRBJ2-1; TCRdb calls TRBD1, which cannot be checked without DNA. This CDR3 has 18 amino acids. Germline V lookup: CDR1 MNHEY, CDR2 SVGAGI. Here the CDR3 reads CASSSSGFGRLTGNEQFF.

This rearrangement joins TRBV20-1 to TRBJ1-1; the TRBD1 assignment by TCRdb is unverifiable without DNA. The CDR3 is 15 residues long. Per the germline V gene, CDR1 is DFQATT and CDR2 is SNEGSKA (reference sequence). The CDR3 spells CSARKSSGGRTEAFF.